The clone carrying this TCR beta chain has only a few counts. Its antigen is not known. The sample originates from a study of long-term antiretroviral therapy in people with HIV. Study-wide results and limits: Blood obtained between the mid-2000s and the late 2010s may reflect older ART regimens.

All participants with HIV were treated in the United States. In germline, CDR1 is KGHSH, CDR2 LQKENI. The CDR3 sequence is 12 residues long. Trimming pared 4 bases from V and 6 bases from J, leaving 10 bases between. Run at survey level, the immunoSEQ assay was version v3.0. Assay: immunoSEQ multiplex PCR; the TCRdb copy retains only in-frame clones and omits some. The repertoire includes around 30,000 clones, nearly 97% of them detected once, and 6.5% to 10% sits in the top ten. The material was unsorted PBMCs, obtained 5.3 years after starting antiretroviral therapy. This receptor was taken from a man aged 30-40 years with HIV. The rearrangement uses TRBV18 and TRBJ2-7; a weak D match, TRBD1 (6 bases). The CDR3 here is CASSLSGVEQYF. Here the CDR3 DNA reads TGTGCCAGCTCACTTTCAGGGGTCGAGCAGTACTTC.